This T cell receptor beta chain originates from a study of early T cells in non-severe SARS-CoV-2 infection. Study-level information: The authors sequenced bulk RNA from unsorted whole blood, leaving chains unpaired.

TCRdb passed the 5' RACE reads through MiXCR, listing each CDR3 protein once. This sample has 50,000 to 85,000 distinct CDR3 sequences, with roughly 10% found just once. This clonotype was observed many times. The antigen remains undetermined. CDR3 length: 14 residues. With V trimmed by 7 bases and J by 0 bases, 5 bases remained unmatched. Germline V gives CDR1 MNHEY, CDR2 SMNVEV (reference sequence). Notes on the study in general: VDJdb matching skewed toward anti-spike CD8 responses, missing private and CD4 specificities.

Sequencing was done on a sample of whole blood. The receptor comes from an adult who was a healthcare worker with PCR-confirmed SARS-CoV-2 infection or an uninfected control (not recorded which). The rearrangement links TRBV27 to TRBJ2-7, with 8 bases lining up with TRBD2. For the CDR3, the DNA is TGTGCCAGCATGTACGGGAGGGCCTCCTACGAGCAGTACTTC. Its translation is CASMYGRASYEQYF.